This is a list of T cell receptor beta chains from one sample in a study of control samples from healthy donors and cancer patients. This table comes from immunoSEQ multiplex PCR, and its TCRdb copy is limited to in-frame clones, with some not included. This sample yields roughly 370,000 clones, of which approximately 90% are seen a single time; around 6.4% belongs to the top ten. Material: PBMCs. The receptors stem from a man in his forties with head and neck cancer. Each CDR3 is given with its conserved first and last residue. The order of the fields is J gene, clone size, D gene, V gene, CDR3 protein, CDR3 DNA. D genes are given only for firm matches. Size is omitted from some rows. Given values are once, few, many or a class for expanded clones.

j_call: TRBJ1-2; clone_size: .; d_call: TRBD1; v_call: TRBV7-8; cdr3_aa: CASSSRTGNNYGYTF; cdr3_nt: TGTGCCAGCAGCTCACGGACAGGAAATAACTATGGCTACACCTTC
j_call: TRBJ1-5; clone_size: .; d_call: .; v_call: TRBV4-1; cdr3_aa: CASSQDAGESQPQHF; cdr3_nt: TGCGCCAGCAGCCAAGACGCCGGGGAATCCCAGCCCCAGCATTTT
j_call: TRBJ1-2; clone_size: .; d_call: TRBD1; v_call: TRBV5-1; cdr3_aa: CASSLPTGDYGYTF; cdr3_nt: TGCGCCAGCAGCTTACCTACAGGGGACTATGGCTACACCTTC
j_call: TRBJ2-1; clone_size: .; d_call: TRBD2; v_call: TRBV5-1; cdr3_aa: CASSSPGLAGGPSYNEQFF; cdr3_nt: TGCGCCAGCAGCTCCCCGGGACTAGCGGGAGGGCCCTCCTACAATGAGCAGTTCTTC
j_call: TRBJ2-1; clone_size: .; d_call: .; v_call: TRBV11-3; cdr3_aa: CASSLTLQNEQFF; cdr3_nt: TGTGCCAGCAGCTTAACTTTACAGAATGAGCAGTTCTTC
j_call: TRBJ2-5; clone_size: once; d_call: .; v_call: TRBV5-1; cdr3_aa: CASSLSRDGEFRETQYF; cdr3_nt: TGCGCCAGCAGCTTGAGCCGGGACGGGGAATTTAGGGAGACCCAGTACTTC
j_call: TRBJ2-2; clone_size: .; d_call: TRBD1; v_call: TRBV28; cdr3_aa: CASSSTGGKHPGELFF; cdr3_nt: TGTGCCAGCAGTTCCACAGGGGGGAAACACCCCGGGGAGCTGTTTTTT
j_call: TRBJ2-7; clone_size: .; d_call: .; v_call: TRBV18; cdr3_aa: CASSPRTGFTGEQYF; cdr3_nt: TGTGCCAGCTCACCACGTACGGGATTCACTGGCGAGCAGTACTTC
j_call: TRBJ1-5; clone_size: .; d_call: TRBD1; v_call: TRBV19; cdr3_aa: CASSPDLGRRDSRRLNQPQHF; cdr3_nt: TGTGCCAGTAGTCCCGATCTGGGGAGGCGGGACAGTCGTCGATTAAATCAGCCCCAGCATTTT
j_call: TRBJ1-2; clone_size: .; d_call: .; v_call: TRBV3-1/TRBV3-2; cdr3_aa: CASSPGFVRRYYGYTF; cdr3_nt: TGTGCCAGCAGCCCTGGCTTTGTCAGAAGATACTATGGCTACACCTTC
j_call: TRBJ1-3; clone_size: .; d_call: .; v_call: TRBV4-1; cdr3_aa: CASSQDPGAGLLPGNTIYF; cdr3_nt: TGCGCCAGCAGCCAAGATCCCGGGGCGGGCCTCCTTCCTGGAAACACCATATATTTT
j_call: TRBJ2-5; clone_size: .; d_call: .; v_call: TRBV6-6; cdr3_aa: CASSYSTQQETQYF; cdr3_nt: TGTGCCAGCAGTTACTCGACGCAGCAAGAGACCCAGTACTTC
j_call: TRBJ1-1; clone_size: .; d_call: .; v_call: TRBV12-5; cdr3_aa: CASGLGGVNTEAFF; cdr3_nt: TGTGCTAGTGGTTTGGGCGGGGTGAACACTGAAGCTTTCTTT
j_call: TRBJ2-3; clone_size: .; d_call: TRBD1; v_call: TRBV30; cdr3_aa: CAWRAKQGSLYF; cdr3_nt: TGTGCCTGGAGGGCCAAACAGGGGAGCCTATATTTT
j_call: TRBJ1-4; clone_size: .; d_call: .; v_call: TRBV11-2; cdr3_aa: CASSPGVGTEKLFF; cdr3_nt: TGTGCCAGCAGCCCTGGTGTCGGTACCGAAAAACTGTTTTTT
j_call: TRBJ1-1; clone_size: .; d_call: .; v_call: TRBV7-2; cdr3_aa: CASSLSTGTEAFF; cdr3_nt: TGTGCCAGCAGCTTATCCACTGGGACTGAAGCTTTCTTT
j_call: TRBJ1-5; clone_size: .; d_call: .; v_call: TRBV27; cdr3_aa: CASSLQEFGPQHF; cdr3_nt: TGTGCCAGCAGTTTACAGGAGTTTGGGCCCCAGCATTTT
j_call: TRBJ1-1; clone_size: .; d_call: TRBD1; v_call: TRBV4-1; cdr3_aa: CASSGRSGGTEAFF; cdr3_nt: TGCGCCAGCAGTGGTAGGTCAGGGGGCACTGAAGCTTTCTTT
j_call: TRBJ1-1; clone_size: .; d_call: .; v_call: TRBV7-6; cdr3_aa: CASSLAPGTEAFF; cdr3_nt: TGTGCCAGCAGCTTAGCCCCCGGGACTGAAGCTTTCTTT
j_call: TRBJ2-5; clone_size: .; d_call: TRBD2; v_call: TRBV5-4; cdr3_aa: CASSSRTSGPQETQYF; cdr3_nt: TGTGCCAGCAGCTCCAGGACTAGCGGGCCCCAAGAGACCCAGTACTTC
j_call: TRBJ2-7; clone_size: .; d_call: TRBD2; v_call: TRBV9; cdr3_aa: CASSVNDGGSYEQYF; cdr3_nt: TGTGCCAGCAGCGTAAACGACGGGGGGTCCTACGAGCAGTACTTC
j_call: TRBJ2-1; clone_size: .; d_call: .; v_call: TRBV28; cdr3_aa: CASSPPEGRSNEQFF; cdr3_nt: TGTGCCAGCAGCCCCCCGGAGGGGAGGAGTAATGAGCAGTTCTTC
j_call: TRBJ1-2; clone_size: .; d_call: TRBD1; v_call: TRBV6-2/TRBV6-3; cdr3_aa: CASSYSRQGFYGYTF; cdr3_nt: TGTGCCAGCAGTTACTCGCGACAGGGCTTTTATGGCTACACCTTC
j_call: TRBJ1-1; clone_size: once; d_call: TRBD1; v_call: TRBV14; cdr3_aa: CASSPNKGAITEAFF; cdr3_nt: TGTGCCAGCAGCCCTAATAAGGGGGCCATCACTGAAGCTTTCTTT
j_call: TRBJ1-6; clone_size: .; d_call: .; v_call: TRBV4-3; cdr3_aa: CASSQAASLGSPLHF; cdr3_nt: TGCGCCAGCAGCCAAGCGGCCAGTTTAGGTTCACCCCTCCACTTT
j_call: TRBJ1-1; clone_size: .; d_call: .; v_call: TRBV29-1; cdr3_aa: CSIATGMNTEAFF; cdr3_nt: TGCAGCATAGCGACAGGAATGAACACTGAAGCTTTCTTT
j_call: TRBJ2-7; clone_size: .; d_call: TRBD2; v_call: TRBV7-2; cdr3_aa: CASSEGGTLSYEQYF; cdr3_nt: TGTGCCAGCAGCGAGGGAGGGACTCTCTCCTACGAGCAGTACTTC
j_call: TRBJ2-3; clone_size: .; d_call: TRBD2; v_call: TRBV20-1; cdr3_aa: CSASSGSTDTQYF; cdr3_nt: TGCAGTGCTAGTAGCGGGAGCACAGATACGCAGTATTTT
j_call: TRBJ2-7; clone_size: once; d_call: TRBD2; v_call: TRBV28; cdr3_aa: CASRTSGRAGEQYF; cdr3_nt: TGTGCCAGCAGAACTAGCGGGAGGGCGGGGGAGCAGTACTTC
j_call: TRBJ2-7; clone_size: few; d_call: TRBD1; v_call: TRBV30; cdr3_aa: CAWNRGDLYEQYF; cdr3_nt: TGTGCCTGGAACAGGGGGGATCTCTACGAGCAGTACTTC
j_call: TRBJ1-1; clone_size: .; d_call: .; v_call: TRBV7-2; cdr3_aa: CASIIGGRGNTEAFF; cdr3_nt: TGTGCCAGCATCATTGGGGGCAGGGGGAACACTGAAGCTTTCTTT
j_call: TRBJ2-2; clone_size: .; d_call: .; v_call: TRBV29-1; cdr3_aa: CSVGVLQGGTGELFF; cdr3_nt: TGCAGCGTTGGGGTATTACAGGGCGGCACCGGGGAGCTGTTTTTT
j_call: TRBJ1-6; clone_size: once; d_call: TRBD1; v_call: TRBV27; cdr3_aa: CASSPPGQNSPLHF; cdr3_nt: TGTGCCAGCAGCCCTCCGGGACAGAATTCACCCCTCCACTTT
j_call: TRBJ2-7; clone_size: .; d_call: .; v_call: TRBV19; cdr3_aa: CASSMGGLVSSYEQYF; cdr3_nt: TGTGCCAGTAGTATGGGGGGACTTGTCAGCTCCTACGAGCAGTACTTC
j_call: TRBJ1-5; clone_size: few; d_call: .; v_call: TRBV7-9; cdr3_aa: CASSLGGAAGSYQPQHF; cdr3_nt: TGTGCCAGCAGCTTAGGCGGGGCAGCGGGAAGTTATCAGCCCCAGCATTTT
j_call: TRBJ2-7; clone_size: .; d_call: TRBD1; v_call: TRBV10-2; cdr3_aa: CATRGYEQYF; cdr3_nt: TGCGCCACCAGGGGGTACGAGCAGTACTTC
j_call: TRBJ2-1; clone_size: .; d_call: .; v_call: TRBV14; cdr3_aa: CASSQVLAGNISEQFF; cdr3_nt: TGTGCCAGCAGCCAAGTATTAGCAGGTAATATCAGTGAGCAGTTCTTC
j_call: TRBJ2-5; clone_size: .; d_call: TRBD2; v_call: TRBV10-3; cdr3_aa: CATRALASGTQETQYF; cdr3_nt: TGTGCCACAAGGGCCCTGGCTAGCGGGACTCAAGAGACCCAGTACTTC
j_call: TRBJ1-4; clone_size: once; d_call: TRBD1; v_call: TRBV7-9; cdr3_aa: CASSPSGGGEKLFF; cdr3_nt: TGTGCCAGCAGCCCATCAGGGGGAGGTGAAAAACTGTTTTTT
j_call: TRBJ1-2; clone_size: once; d_call: .; v_call: TRBV12-3/TRBV12-4; cdr3_aa: CASSGDYGYTF; cdr3_nt: TGTGCCAGCAGCGGGGACTATGGCTACACCTTC
j_call: TRBJ2-5; clone_size: .; d_call: .; v_call: TRBV4-2; cdr3_aa: CASSQDRGQQETQYF; cdr3_nt: TGTGCCAGCAGCCAAGATCGAGGACAGCAAGAGACCCAGTACTTC
j_call: TRBJ2-6; clone_size: once; d_call: .; v_call: TRBV3-1/TRBV3-2; cdr3_aa: CASSPLWSSGANVLTF; cdr3_nt: TGTGCCAGCAGCCCCCTGTGGTCCTCTGGGGCCAACGTCCTGACTTTC
j_call: TRBJ1-1; clone_size: .; d_call: .; v_call: TRBV9; cdr3_aa: CASSVAPDSYRMNTEAFF; cdr3_nt: TGTGCCAGCAGCGTAGCTCCGGACAGCTACCGGATGAACACTGAAGCTTTCTTT
j_call: TRBJ2-3; clone_size: .; d_call: TRBD2; v_call: TRBV5-1; cdr3_aa: CASSPLGGDTDTQYF; cdr3_nt: TGCGCCAGCAGCCCCCTTGGGGGGGACACAGATACGCAGTATTTT